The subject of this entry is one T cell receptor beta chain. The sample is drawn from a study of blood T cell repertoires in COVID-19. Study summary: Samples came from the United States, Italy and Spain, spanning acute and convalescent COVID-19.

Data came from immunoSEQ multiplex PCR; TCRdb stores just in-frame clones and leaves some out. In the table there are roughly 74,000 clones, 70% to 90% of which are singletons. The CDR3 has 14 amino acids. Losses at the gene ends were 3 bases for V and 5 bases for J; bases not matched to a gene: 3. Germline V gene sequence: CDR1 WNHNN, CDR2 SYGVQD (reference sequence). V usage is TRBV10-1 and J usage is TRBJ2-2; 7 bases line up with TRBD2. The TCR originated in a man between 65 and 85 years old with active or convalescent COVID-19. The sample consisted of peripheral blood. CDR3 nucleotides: TGCGCCAGCAGTGAAATGGGAGGGACCGGGGAGCTGTTTTTT. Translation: CASSEMGGTGELFF.